Detailed here is one T cell receptor beta chain. Its matching antigen is unknown. The data are from a study of cytomegalovirus exposure and HLA in healthy donors. Study findings and constraints: It was approximately 150 TCR beta chains that were listed as cytomegalovirus-associated.

In germline, CDR1 is MDHEN, CDR2 SYDVKM. The CDR3 runs 16 residues. Trimming removed 1 base from V and 10 bases from J, with 20 bases in between. Sequencing was performed with immunoSEQ multiplex PCR; in TCRdb, only in-frame clones are kept and a portion is missing. The table records roughly 65,000 clones, about 91% of them present only once. The sample taken for sequencing was PBMCs. This clonotype originated in a man younger than 35 in good health and CMV-seropositive. The chain employs TRBV28 and TRBJ2-1; D gene uncertain. The chain's CDR3 is CASSLLRVYLVAEQFF. The CDR3 DNA sequence: TGTGCCAGCAGTTTATTACGAGTGTACCTAGTGGCCGAGCAGTTCTTC.